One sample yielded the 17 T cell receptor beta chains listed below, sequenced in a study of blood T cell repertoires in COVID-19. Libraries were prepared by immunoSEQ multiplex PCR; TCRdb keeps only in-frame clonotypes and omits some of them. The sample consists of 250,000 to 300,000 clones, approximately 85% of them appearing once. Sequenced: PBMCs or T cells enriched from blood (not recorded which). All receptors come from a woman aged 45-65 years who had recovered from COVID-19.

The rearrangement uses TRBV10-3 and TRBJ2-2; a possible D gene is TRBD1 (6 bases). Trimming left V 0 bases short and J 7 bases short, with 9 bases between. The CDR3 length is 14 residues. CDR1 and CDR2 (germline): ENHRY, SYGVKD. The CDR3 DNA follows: TGTGCCATCAGTGAGTCCCAGGGGATCGGGGAGCTGTTTTTT. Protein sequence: CAISESQGIGELFF.

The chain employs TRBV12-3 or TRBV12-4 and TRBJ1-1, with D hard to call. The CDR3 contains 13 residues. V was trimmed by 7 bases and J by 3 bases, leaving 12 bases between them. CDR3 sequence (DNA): TGTGCCAGCACCCGGGAGAGGGACACTGAAGCTTTCTTT. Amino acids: CASTRERDTEAFF.

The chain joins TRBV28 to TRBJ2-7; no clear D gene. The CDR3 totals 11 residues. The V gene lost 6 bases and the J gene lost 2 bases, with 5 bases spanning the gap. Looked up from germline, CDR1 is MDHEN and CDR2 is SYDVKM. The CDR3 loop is CASSRAYEQYF. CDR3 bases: TGTGCCAGCAGCCGCGCCTACGAGCAGTACTTC. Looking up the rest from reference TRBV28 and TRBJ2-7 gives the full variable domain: DVKVTQSSRYLVKRTGEKVFLECVQDMDHENMFWYRQDPGLGLRLIYFSYDVKMKEKGDIPEGYSVSREKKERFSLILESASTNQTSMYLCASSRAYEQYFGPGTRLTVT.

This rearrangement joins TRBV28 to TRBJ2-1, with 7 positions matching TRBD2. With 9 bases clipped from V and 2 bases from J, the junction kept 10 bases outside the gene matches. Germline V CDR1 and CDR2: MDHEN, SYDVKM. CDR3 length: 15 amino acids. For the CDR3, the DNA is TGTGCCAGTCGGGGAGGGCGGCCTACCTACAATGAGCAGTTCTTC. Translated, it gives CASRGGRPTYNEQFF.

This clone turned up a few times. CDR3 sequence: CALGGTEVNEKLFF. The CDR3 bases are TGTGCCTTGGGGGGGACGGAGGTTAATGAAAAACTGTTTTTT. This chain joins TRBV30 and TRBJ1-4, with D possibly TRBD1 on 5 matching bases. The V and J ends lost 7 bases and 4 bases respectively, with 16 bases between them. The CDR3 extends over 14 amino acids. The germline CDR1 and CDR2 sequences are GTSNPN and SVGIG (reference sequence).

The CDR3 sequence is CASSAILLAGVFHAGEQFF. CDR3 DNA sequence: TGTGCCAGCAGCGCGATTTTACTAGCGGGAGTATTTCATGCCGGTGAGCAGTTCTTC. The chain combines TRBV6-4 with TRBJ2-1, with 11 positions matching TRBD2. J lost 9 bases, V lost 6 bases, and 22 bases had no gene match. The germline CDR1 and CDR2 sequences are MRHNA and SNTAGT. The CDR3 has 19 amino acids.

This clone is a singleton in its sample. CDR3 region: CASSPPTGDRLFF. The DNA of the CDR3 is TGTGCCAGCTCACCCCCAACAGGGGATAGACTGTTTTTT. The chain uses TRBV18 and TRBJ1-4; 7 nucleotides match TRBD1. This CDR3 spans 13 amino acids. The germline V gene encodes CDR1 KGHSH and CDR2 LQKENI. V gave up 3 bases and J gave up 13 bases; unmatched junction bases: 8. The full variable domain, completed using reference TRBV18 and TRBJ1-4, is NAGVMQNPRHLVRRRGQEARLRCSPMKGHSHVYWYRQLPEEGLKFMVYLQKENIIDESGMPKERFSAEFPKEGPSILRIQQVVRGDSAAYFCASSPPTGDRLFFGSGTQLSVL.

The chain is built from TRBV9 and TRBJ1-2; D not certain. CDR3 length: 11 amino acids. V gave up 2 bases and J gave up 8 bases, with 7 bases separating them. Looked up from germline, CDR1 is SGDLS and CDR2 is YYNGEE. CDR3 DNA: TGTGCCAGCAGCGTGAGTAACGGCTACACCTTC. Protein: CASSVSNGYTF. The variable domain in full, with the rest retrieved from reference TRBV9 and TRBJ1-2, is DSGVTQTPKHLITATGQRVTLRCSPRSGDLSVYWYQQSLDQGLQFLIQYYNGEERAKGNILERFSAQQFPDLHSELNLSSLELGDSALYFCASSVSNGYTFGSGTRLTVV.

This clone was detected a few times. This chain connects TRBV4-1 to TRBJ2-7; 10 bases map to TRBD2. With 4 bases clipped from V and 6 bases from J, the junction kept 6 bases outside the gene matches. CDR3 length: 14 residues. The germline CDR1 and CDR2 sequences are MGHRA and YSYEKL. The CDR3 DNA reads TGCGCCAGCAGCCCAAGCGGGGGGGAGCCCGAGCAGTACTTC. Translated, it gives CASSPSGGEPEQYF.

This CDR3 is CASSPGDREVREQFF. DNA of the CDR3: TGTGCCAGCTCACCAGGGGACAGGGAAGTTCGGGAGCAGTTCTTC. The chain carries TRBV18 and TRBJ2-1; 9 bases are a match to TRBD1. Germline V gene data show CDR1 as KGHSH and CDR2 as LQKENI. V trimming: 2 bases; J trimming: 10 bases; junction bases outside the gene matches: 9. The CDR3 covers 15 residues. Combining the CDR3 with reference TRBV18 and TRBJ2-1 gives the whole variable domain NAGVMQNPRHLVRRRGQEARLRCSPMKGHSHVYWYRQLPEEGLKFMVYLQKENIIDESGMPKERFSAEFPKEGPSILRIQQVVRGDSAAYFCASSPGDREVREQFFGPGTRLTVL.

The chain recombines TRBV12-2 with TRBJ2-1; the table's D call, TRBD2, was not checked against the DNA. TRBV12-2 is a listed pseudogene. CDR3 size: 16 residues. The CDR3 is CASPPRRTSMWNEQFF. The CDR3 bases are TGTGCAAGTCCCCCTCGTCGGACTAGTATGTGGAATGAGCAGTTCTTC.

The CDR3 DNA is TGTGCCAGCAGTCGCTCCCCAGGACAGGGTGACTATGGCTACACCTTC. It yields the protein CASSRSPGQGDYGYTF. V usage is TRBV6-4 and J usage is TRBJ1-2; 8 nucleotides match TRBD1. CDR1 and CDR2 (germline): MRHNA, SNTAGT. Losses at the gene ends were 5 bases for V and 3 bases for J; bases not matched to a gene: 11. This CDR3 comprises 16 residues.

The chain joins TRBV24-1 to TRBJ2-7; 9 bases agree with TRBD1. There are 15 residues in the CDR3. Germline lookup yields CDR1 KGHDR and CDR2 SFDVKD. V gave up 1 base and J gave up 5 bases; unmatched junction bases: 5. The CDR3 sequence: CATSDLGTGSDEQYF. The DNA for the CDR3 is TGTGCCACCAGTGATTTAGGGACAGGGTCGGACGAGCAGTACTTC.

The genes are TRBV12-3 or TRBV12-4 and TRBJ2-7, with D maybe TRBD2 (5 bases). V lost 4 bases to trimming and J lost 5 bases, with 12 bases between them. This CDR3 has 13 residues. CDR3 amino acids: CASSSRTANEQYF. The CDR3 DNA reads TGTGCCAGCAGTTCCCGGACTGCGAACGAGCAGTACTTC.

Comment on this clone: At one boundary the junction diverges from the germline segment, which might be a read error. CDR3 sequence (DNA): TGTGCCAGTAGAGAAACGGGACTCTCCAACAATGAGCAGTTCTTC. This sequence encodes CASRETGLSNNEQFF. This rearrangement joins TRBV19 to TRBJ2-1; tentatively, D is TRBD2 (6 bases). Germline values: CDR1 LNHDA, CDR2 SQIVND (reference sequence). The CDR3 totals 15 residues.

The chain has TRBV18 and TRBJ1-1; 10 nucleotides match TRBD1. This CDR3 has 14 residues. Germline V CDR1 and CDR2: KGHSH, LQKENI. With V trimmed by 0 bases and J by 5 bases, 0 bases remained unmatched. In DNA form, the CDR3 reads TGTGCCAGCTCACCACCGGGACAGGGGACTGAAGCTTTCTTT. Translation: CASSPPGQGTEAFF.

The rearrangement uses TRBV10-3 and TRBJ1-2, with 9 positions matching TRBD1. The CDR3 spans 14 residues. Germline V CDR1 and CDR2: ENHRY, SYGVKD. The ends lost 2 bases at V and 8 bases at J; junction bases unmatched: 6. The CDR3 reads CAISEGTGGNGYTF. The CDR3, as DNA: TGTGCCATCAGTGAGGGAACAGGGGGCAACGGCTACACCTTC.